This T cell receptor (beta chain) came from a study of low-dose radiotherapy and immunotherapy resistance in tumors. Overall study: While receiving nivolumab 240 mg every two weeks, patients also received ipilimumab 1 mg/kg every six weeks, both intravenously. Cyclophosphamide went in intravenously at 200 mg/m2 every two weeks, one day before radiation and immunotherapy.

The CDR3 covers 17 residues. J lost 2 bases, V lost 4 bases, and 3 bases had no gene match. The germline gives CDR1 LGHDT, CDR2 YNNKEL (reference sequence). Patients with advanced, tumor-infiltrating lymphocyte-negative solid tumors were eligible. Both TCRalpha and TCRbeta chains were reverse transcribed with V-gene-specific primers. A roughly 21-cycle PCR with a constant-region primer and V-primer adapter amplified TCRs. TCRdb recomputed calls from the reads with MiXCR, one row per CDR3 protein. The table has about 12,000 distinct CDR3 sequences, 76% seen once. The table lists this clonotype with a few counts.

The rearrangement uses TRBV3-1 and TRBJ2-1; 15 positions match TRBD2. This clonotype was sampled from a human donor with advanced metastatic prostate, ovarian, gallbladder or colorectal cancer (not recorded which). This table probably holds off-target reads from a library built for another chain. CDR3 DNA sequence: TGTGCCAGCAGCCGCGGACTAGCGGGAGGGCCCTACAATGAGCAGTTCTTC. Amino acids: CASSRGLAGGPYNEQFF.